This record concerns one TCR beta chain sequence. Its antigen remains unidentified. The sample is drawn from a study of cytomegalovirus exposure and HLA in healthy donors. Study-wide results and caveats: Subsequent analysis revealed that first-cohort TCR clusters tended to co-occur in the roughly 120 validation repertoires.

The donors formed part of the approximately 120-subject validation cohort, distinct from the roughly 620-subject first cohort. Clones were sequenced by immunoSEQ multiplex PCR, and TCRdb holds only the in-frame ones, with some missing. The sample holds 100,000 to 130,000 clones, under 97% seen once. The origin of this receptor is a woman aged 18 to 35 in good health and CMV-seronegative. Material for sequencing was PBMCs.

The CDR3 nucleotides read TGTGCCAGCAGCTTATCTCCGGGACTAGCGGGGGAGGCAGGGGAGCTGTTTTTT. Translation gives CASSLSPGLAGEAGELFF. The V and J genes are TRBV7-2 and TRBJ2-2; 14 nucleotides align to TRBD2. Germline-derived CDR1 and CDR2 are SGHTA and FQGNSA. CDR3 length equals 18 residues. V lost 2 bases to trimming and J lost 8 bases; unmatched junction nucleotides: 10. Full variable domain (missing parts from reference TRBV7-2 and TRBJ2-2): GAGVSQSPSNKVTEKGKDVELRCDPISGHTALYWYRQSLGQGLEFLIYFQGNSAPDKSGLPSDRFSAERTGGSVSTLTIQRTQQEDSAVYLCASSLSPGLAGEAGELFFGEGSRLTVL.